What follows is one T cell receptor (beta chain) and its context. This sample stems from a study of blood T cell repertoires in COVID-19. In the study overall: Nucleic acid was either cDNA or gDNA, and it came from T cells, B-cell-depleted T cells, or PBMCs.

In the authors' methods: From reference gene primer amplification, estimates of nucleated cell counts were derived. Using immunoSEQ multiplex PCR, the repertoire was profiled, and TCRdb retains in-frame clones only, with some absent. Clonal size and the V and J genes are those of that table, whereas D and trimming came from the DNA. The sample records approximately 80,000 clones, approximately 80% being singletons. This TCR came from a man older than 75 with acute or convalescent COVID-19. Sample: peripheral blood.

This CDR3 reads CASSGGQGANYGYTF. DNA for the CDR3: TGTGCCAGCTCAGGCGGCCAGGGGGCCAACTATGGCTACACCTTC. The chain is built from TRBV18 and TRBJ1-2; TRBD1 agrees at 8 bases. This CDR3 spans 15 amino acids. The trim removed 5 bases at V and 2 bases at J, leaving 7 bases unmatched. Germline values: CDR1 KGHSH, CDR2 LQKENI. Using reference TRBV18 and TRBJ1-2 for the parts outside the CDR3, the full variable domain is NAGVMQNPRHLVRRRGQEARLRCSPMKGHSHVYWYRQLPEEGLKFMVYLQKENIIDESGMPKERFSAEFPKEGPSILRIQQVVRGDSAAYFCASSGGQGANYGYTFGSGTRLTVV.